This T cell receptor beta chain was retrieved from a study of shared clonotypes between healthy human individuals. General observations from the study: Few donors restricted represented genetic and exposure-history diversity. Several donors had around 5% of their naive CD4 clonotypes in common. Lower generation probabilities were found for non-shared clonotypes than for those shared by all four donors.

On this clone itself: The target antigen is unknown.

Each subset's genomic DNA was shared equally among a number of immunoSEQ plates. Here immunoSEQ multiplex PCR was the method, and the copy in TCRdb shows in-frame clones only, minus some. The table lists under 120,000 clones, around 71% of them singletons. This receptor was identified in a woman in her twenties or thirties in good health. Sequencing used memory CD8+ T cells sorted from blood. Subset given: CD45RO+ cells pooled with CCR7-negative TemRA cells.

This CDR3 reads CASSLVGGARTEAFF. The CDR3 DNA sequence: TGTGCCAGCAGCTTAGTAGGGGGGGCGAGAACTGAAGCTTTCTTT. The chain has TRBV7-2 and TRBJ1-1, with D maybe TRBD1 (6 bases). Germline CDR1 SGHTA, CDR2 FQGNSA. V gave up 1 base and J gave up 5 bases, with 14 bases separating them. The CDR3 is 15 residues long.